This is a list of T cell receptor beta chains from one sample in a study of T cells expressing NK-cell markers. From the 5' RACE reads, TCRdb lists one entry per CDR3 protein and no DNA. In total, the table holds around 260,000 distinct CDR3 sequences. Sequences were obtained from blood T cells: a sorted CD56 or NKG2C T cell subset, CD4+ or CD8+ T cells, or bulk PBMC T cells (not recorded which). These receptors were obtained from a woman between 18 and 69 years old in good health. Each CDR3 is given with its conserved first and last residue.

cdr3_aa	v_call	j_call
CASSLSNVQTYEQYF	TRBV7-2	TRBJ2-7
CASATGERDTQYF	TRBV18	TRBJ2-3
CASSPAGTYTGELFF	TRBV4-3	TRBJ2-2
CASSWDRTYEQYF	TRBV12-3/TRBV12-4	TRBJ2-7
CASSLQQGPGELFF	TRBV12-3/TRBV12-4	TRBJ2-2
CASSQVAGLNTEAFF	TRBV14	TRBJ1-1
CSAPPPGRSYTF	TRBV20-1	TRBJ1-2
CASSLWRGQGFSETQYF	TRBV5-6	TRBJ2-5
CAINQAKGSNNEQFF	TRBV10-3	TRBJ2-1
CASGNRVKVNEQFF	TRBV25-1	TRBJ2-1
CSAFLTSGRETQYF	TRBV20-1	TRBJ2-5
CASSFETLMNTEAFF	TRBV12-3/TRBV12-4	TRBJ1-1
CASSPRPDSHTQYF	TRBV19	TRBJ2-3
CASSARDRVSDTQYF	TRBV9	TRBJ2-3
CASSSWGQGPGYEQYF	TRBV7-9	TRBJ2-7
CASSGTFSYEQYF	TRBV6-6	TRBJ2-7
CASSKDSNQPQHF	TRBV21-1	TRBJ1-5
CSVRGSANQPQHF	TRBV29-1	TRBJ1-5
CASSVSVLYGYTF	TRBV9	TRBJ1-2
CSARARGDEQYF	TRBV20-1	TRBJ2-7
CASSFGAGGGYNEQFF	TRBV2	TRBJ2-1
CASRRSTQGAVTEAFF	TRBV6-2/TRBV6-3	TRBJ1-1
CSAAAGTSGGENTGELFF	TRBV20-1	TRBJ2-2
CATSRVPPTRRTSAINEQFF	TRBV15	TRBJ2-1
CASSQEDRGTSMETQYF	TRBV4-1	TRBJ2-5
CSARATRQGESGNYGYTF	TRBV20-1	TRBJ1-2
CAIQGVYGYTF	TRBV12-3/TRBV12-4	TRBJ1-2
CASSFGASGANVLTF	TRBV11-2	TRBJ2-6
CASSVGRQNNEQFF	TRBV9	TRBJ2-1
CSERAGETQYF	TRBV20-1	TRBJ2-5
CASSYPGKVTGELFF	TRBV6-5	TRBJ2-2
CASSSSGGMTQYF	TRBV7-2	TRBJ2-3
CAGTRGRINQPQHF	TRBV28	TRBJ1-5
CASSLFAGEGEPQHF	TRBV12-3/TRBV12-4	TRBJ1-5
CASSQVKQETQYF	TRBV4-3	TRBJ2-5
CSAHRTSGRVNEQYF	TRBV20-1	TRBJ2-7
CAISESLGYEQYF	TRBV10-3	TRBJ2-7
CASSHDIQGYPNSPLHF	TRBV4-1	TRBJ1-6
CASSSQGLATTQYF	TRBV11-1	TRBJ2-3
CASSPRSPDSWRTSSTDTQYF	TRBV14	TRBJ2-3
CSARDVRGHTEAFF	TRBV20-1	TRBJ1-1
CASSFDTSYNEQFF	TRBV7-8	TRBJ2-1
CASSRDGLGTGELFF	TRBV11-1	TRBJ2-2
CASSHRVAVEQYF	TRBV23-1	TRBJ2-7